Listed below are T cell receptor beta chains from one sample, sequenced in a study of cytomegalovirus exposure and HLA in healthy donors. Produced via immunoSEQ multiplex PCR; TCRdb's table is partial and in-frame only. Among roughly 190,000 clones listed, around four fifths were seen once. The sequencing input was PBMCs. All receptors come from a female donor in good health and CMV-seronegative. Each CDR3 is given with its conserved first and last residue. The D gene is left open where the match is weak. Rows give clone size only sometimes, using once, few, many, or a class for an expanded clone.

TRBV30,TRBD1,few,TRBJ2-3,TGTGCCTGGAGGACAGGGTTTAGCACAGATACGCAGTATTTT,CAWRTGFSTDTQYF
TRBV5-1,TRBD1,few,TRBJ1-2,TGCGCCAGCAGCCCGGGACAGACCTATGGCTACACCTTC,CASSPGQTYGYTF
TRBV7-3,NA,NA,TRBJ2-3,TGTGCCAGCAGCCGAGGCTCCTTCTACACAGATACGCAGTATTTT,CASSRGSFYTDTQYF
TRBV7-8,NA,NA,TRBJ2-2,TGTGCCAGCAGCTCCAACGGGGGGCTGAACGCCGGGGAGCTGTTTTTT,CASSSNGGLNAGELFF
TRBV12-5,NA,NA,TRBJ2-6,TGTGCTAGTGGTTTGGAAGGCGGGGACGCCTCCATGGGGGGGGCCAACGTCCTGACTTTC,CASGLEGGDASMGGANVLTF
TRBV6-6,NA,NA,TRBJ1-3,TGTGCCAGCAGTCCTACACCGGGAGAAAGAAACACCATATATTTT,CASSPTPGERNTIYF
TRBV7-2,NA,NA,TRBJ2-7,TGTGCCAGCAGCAACACGGGTTACGAGCAGTACTTC,CASSNTGYEQYF
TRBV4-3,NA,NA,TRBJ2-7,TGCGCCAGCAGCCAAGACAGGGGACCCTACGAGCAGTACTTC,CASSQDRGPYEQYF
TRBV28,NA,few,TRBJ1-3,TGTGCCAGCAGTTCAGCTGGAAACACCATATATTTT,CASSSAGNTIYF
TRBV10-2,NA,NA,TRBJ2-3,TGCGCCAGCAGTGCCCCTCAGGAAGCCCGGGATACGCAGTATTTT,CASSAPQEARDTQYF